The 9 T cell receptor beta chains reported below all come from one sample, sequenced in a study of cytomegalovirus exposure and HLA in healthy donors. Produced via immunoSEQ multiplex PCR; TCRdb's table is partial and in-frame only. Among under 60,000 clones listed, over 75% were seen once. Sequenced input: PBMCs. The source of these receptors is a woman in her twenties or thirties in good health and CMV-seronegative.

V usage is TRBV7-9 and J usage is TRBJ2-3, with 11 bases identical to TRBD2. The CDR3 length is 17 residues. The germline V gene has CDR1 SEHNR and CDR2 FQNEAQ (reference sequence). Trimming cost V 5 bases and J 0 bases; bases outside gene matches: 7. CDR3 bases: TGTGCCAGCAGCCCCGCCCGACTAGCGGGAAGCACAGATACGCAGTATTTT. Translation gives CASSPARLAGSTDTQYF.

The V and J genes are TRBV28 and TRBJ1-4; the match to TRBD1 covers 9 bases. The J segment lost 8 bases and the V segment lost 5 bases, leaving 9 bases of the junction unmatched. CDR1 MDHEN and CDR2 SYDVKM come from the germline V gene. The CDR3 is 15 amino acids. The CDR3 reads CASSTLGTGPEKLFF. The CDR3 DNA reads TGTGCCAGCAGTACCTTGGGGACAGGGCCAGAAAAACTGTTTTTT.

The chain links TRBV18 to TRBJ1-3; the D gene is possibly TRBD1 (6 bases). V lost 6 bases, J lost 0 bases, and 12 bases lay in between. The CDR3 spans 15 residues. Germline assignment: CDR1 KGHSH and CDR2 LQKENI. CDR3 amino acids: CASSAGRGSGNTIYF. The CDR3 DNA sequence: TGTGCCAGCTCGGCGGGCAGGGGCTCTGGAAACACCATATATTTT.

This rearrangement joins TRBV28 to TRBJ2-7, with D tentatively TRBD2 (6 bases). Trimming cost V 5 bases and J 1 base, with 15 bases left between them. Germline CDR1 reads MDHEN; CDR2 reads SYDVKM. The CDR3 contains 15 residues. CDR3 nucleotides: TGTGCCAGCAGTGCCGGGCGGGGCACTTCCTACGAGCAGTACTTC. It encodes CASSAGRGTSYEQYF.

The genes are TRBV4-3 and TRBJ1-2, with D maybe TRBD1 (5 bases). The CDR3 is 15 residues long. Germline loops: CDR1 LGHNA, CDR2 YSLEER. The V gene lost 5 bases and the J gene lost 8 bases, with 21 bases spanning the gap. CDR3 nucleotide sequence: TGCGCCAGCAGCAACAAGGTTTCGGGACTAGGGGGCTACACCTTC. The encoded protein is CASSNKVSGLGGYTF.

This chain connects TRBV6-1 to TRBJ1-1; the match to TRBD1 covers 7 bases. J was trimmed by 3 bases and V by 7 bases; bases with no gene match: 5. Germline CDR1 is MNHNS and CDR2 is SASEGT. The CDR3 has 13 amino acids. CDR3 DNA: TGTGCCAGCATTGGGACAGCCTACACTGAAGCTTTCTTT. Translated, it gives CASIGTAYTEAFF.

The CDR3 is CASSAPEETQYF. CDR3 bases: TGTGCCAGCAGCGCTCCAGAAGAGACCCAGTACTTC. This chain links TRBV9 with TRBJ2-5; no definite D call. Trimming pared 3 bases from V and 3 bases from J, leaving 6 bases between. The CDR3 length is 12 residues. Germline V lookup: CDR1 SGDLS, CDR2 YYNGEE.

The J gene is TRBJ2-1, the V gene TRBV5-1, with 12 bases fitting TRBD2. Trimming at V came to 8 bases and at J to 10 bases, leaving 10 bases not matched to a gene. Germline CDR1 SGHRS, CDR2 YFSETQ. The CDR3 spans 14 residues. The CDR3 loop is CASGGLAGPGEQFF. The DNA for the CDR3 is TGCGCCAGTGGTGGACTAGCGGGGCCTGGGGAGCAGTTCTTC.

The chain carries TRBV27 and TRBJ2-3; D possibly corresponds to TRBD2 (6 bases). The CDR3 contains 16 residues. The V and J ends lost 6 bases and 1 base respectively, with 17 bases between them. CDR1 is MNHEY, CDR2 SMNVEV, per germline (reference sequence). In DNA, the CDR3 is TGTGCCAGCAGCCAACTCGAAAGGGAGGGCACAGATACGCAGTATTTT. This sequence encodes CASSQLEREGTDTQYF.